Listed below are T cell receptor beta chains from one sample, sequenced in a study of PD-1 blockade in classical Hodgkin lymphoma. The table came from immunoSEQ multiplex PCR; TCRdb's copy has only in-frame clones and leaves some out. The sample consists of about 46,000 clones, about 78% of them appearing once. Sequencing used peripheral blood mononuclear cells (PBMCs), obtained before the second cycle of nivolumab. The receptors shown here come from a human donor with classical Hodgkin lymphoma. Both conserved end residues are part of each CDR3. A D gene is named only where the DNA matches it firmly. Not every row has a clone size; where given, it reads once, few, many or a size class.

J gene: TRBJ2-7; V gene: TRBV6-5; D gene: TRBD1; clone size: NA; CDR3 protein: CASRERDRAYEQYF; CDR3 DNA: TGTGCCAGCAGGGAACGGGACAGGGCTTACGAGCAGTACTTC
J gene: TRBJ2-1; V gene: TRBV7-2; D gene: TRBD2; clone size: once; CDR3 protein: CASSPPAGGAYNEQFF; CDR3 DNA: TGTGCCAGCAGCCCCCCGGCGGGAGGAGCCTACAATGAGCAGTTCTTC
J gene: TRBJ2-1; V gene: TRBV9; D gene: NA; clone size: NA; CDR3 protein: CASSVSASTYNEQFF; CDR3 DNA: TGTGCCAGCAGCGTGAGCGCGTCCACCTACAATGAGCAGTTCTTC
J gene: TRBJ1-2; V gene: TRBV9; D gene: TRBD1; clone size: NA; CDR3 protein: CASSVRETGDIPGGYTF; CDR3 DNA: TGTGCCAGCAGCGTTAGAGAGACAGGGGACATTCCAGGGGGCTACACCTTC
J gene: TRBJ1-1; V gene: TRBV4-1; D gene: NA; clone size: NA; CDR3 protein: CASSQPYRDTEAFF; CDR3 DNA: TGCGCCAGCAGCCAGCCCTACAGGGACACTGAAGCTTTCTTT
J gene: TRBJ1-1; V gene: TRBV6-1; D gene: NA; clone size: NA; CDR3 protein: CASSEPEEGRTEAFF; CDR3 DNA: TGTGCCAGCAGTGAACCCGAGGAAGGGAGGACTGAAGCTTTCTTT
J gene: TRBJ2-7; V gene: TRBV27; D gene: NA; clone size: NA; CDR3 protein: CASSPQVLSYEQYF; CDR3 DNA: TGTGCCAGCAGTCCCCAGGTTTTATCCTACGAGCAGTACTTC
J gene: TRBJ1-6; V gene: TRBV7-3; D gene: NA; clone size: NA; CDR3 protein: CASSIRDLGSPLHF; CDR3 DNA: TGTGCCAGCAGCATAAGGGACCTGGGTTCACCCCTCCACTTT
J gene: TRBJ2-7; V gene: TRBV5-1; D gene: TRBD1; clone size: NA; CDR3 protein: CASQYLAGQGRGYEQYF; CDR3 DNA: TGCGCCAGCCAATACCTCGCGGGACAGGGTAGGGGCTACGAGCAGTACTTC
J gene: TRBJ1-3; V gene: TRBV7-6; D gene: NA; clone size: NA; CDR3 protein: CASSRRPSSGNTIYF; CDR3 DNA: TGTGCCAGCAGCCGACGTCCGTCCTCTGGAAACACCATATATTTT
J gene: TRBJ1-1; V gene: TRBV5-1; D gene: TRBD1; clone size: NA; CDR3 protein: CASSSGGARRNTEAFF; CDR3 DNA: TGCGCCAGCAGCTCAGGGGGCGCTCGGAGGAACACTGAAGCTTTCTTT
J gene: TRBJ2-4; V gene: TRBV9; D gene: NA; clone size: NA; CDR3 protein: CASSVEPRGAKNIQYF; CDR3 DNA: TGTGCCAGCAGCGTAGAACCACGGGGAGCCAAAAACATTCAGTACTTC
J gene: TRBJ1-5; V gene: TRBV19; D gene: TRBD1; clone size: few; CDR3 protein: CASTDRGDQPQHF; CDR3 DNA: TGTGCCAGCACGGACAGGGGGGATCAGCCCCAGCATTTT
J gene: TRBJ1-6; V gene: TRBV14; D gene: NA; clone size: NA; CDR3 protein: CASSQVTQRSPLHF; CDR3 DNA: TGTGCCAGCAGCCAAGTAACACAGCGTTCACCCCTCCACTTT
J gene: TRBJ2-7; V gene: TRBV27; D gene: TRBD2; clone size: NA; CDR3 protein: CASSGTSGSSTPQPHYSYEQYF; CDR3 DNA: TGTGCCAGCAGTGGGACTAGCGGGAGCTCCACACCGCAACCCCACTACTCCTACGAGCAGTACTTC
J gene: TRBJ1-5; V gene: TRBV15; D gene: NA; clone size: NA; CDR3 protein: CATSREAYSNQPQHF; CDR3 DNA: TGTGCCACCAGCAGAGAAGCTTATAGCAATCAGCCCCAGCATTTT
J gene: TRBJ2-3; V gene: TRBV11-2; D gene: NA; clone size: NA; CDR3 protein: CASSLMDSLPGTQYF; CDR3 DNA: TGTGCCAGCAGCTTAATGGACTCGCTGCCCGGTACGCAGTATTTT
J gene: TRBJ2-7; V gene: TRBV9; D gene: NA; clone size: NA; CDR3 protein: CASSVQAETYEQYF; CDR3 DNA: TGTGCCAGCAGCGTGCAGGCGGAGACCTACGAGCAGTACTTC
J gene: TRBJ1-1; V gene: TRBV7-3; D gene: TRBD1; clone size: few; CDR3 protein: CASSPDREVGTEAFF; CDR3 DNA: TGTGCCAGCAGCCCAGACAGGGAAGTTGGCACTGAAGCTTTCTTT
J gene: TRBJ1-2; V gene: TRBV27; D gene: NA; clone size: NA; CDR3 protein: CASSLSRGGADGYTF; CDR3 DNA: TGTGCCAGCAGTTTAAGTCGCGGGGGGGCGGATGGCTACACCTTC
J gene: TRBJ2-7; V gene: TRBV5-6; D gene: NA; clone size: NA; CDR3 protein: CASSPLNSYEQYF; CDR3 DNA: TGTGCCAGCAGCCCCCTAAATTCCTACGAGCAGTACTTC
J gene: TRBJ2-2; V gene: TRBV27; D gene: TRBD2; clone size: NA; CDR3 protein: CASASPGGPVSTGELFF; CDR3 DNA: TGTGCCAGCGCTTCCCCGGGGGGGCCTGTGAGCACCGGGGAGCTGTTTTTT
J gene: TRBJ2-5; V gene: TRBV7-3; D gene: NA; clone size: NA; CDR3 protein: CASSRSTPETQYF; CDR3 DNA: TGTGCCAGCAGCCGTTCTACCCCCGAGACCCAGTACTTC
J gene: TRBJ2-7; V gene: TRBV27; D gene: NA; clone size: NA; CDR3 protein: CASSLGGQGGSYEQYF; CDR3 DNA: TGTGCCAGCAGTTTAGGGGGGCAGGGGGGCTCCTACGAGCAGTACTTC
J gene: TRBJ2-1; V gene: TRBV5-6; D gene: NA; clone size: NA; CDR3 protein: CASSRGLAAGNEQFF; CDR3 DNA: TGTGCCAGCAGCCGGGGGCTAGCGGCGGGTAATGAGCAGTTCTTC
J gene: TRBJ2-7; V gene: TRBV29-1; D gene: NA; clone size: NA; CDR3 protein: CSVERTGFEQYF; CDR3 DNA: TGCAGCGTCGAAAGAACAGGGTTCGAGCAGTACTTC
J gene: TRBJ2-1; V gene: TRBV27; D gene: TRBD1; clone size: NA; CDR3 protein: CASSQTGGLNEQFF; CDR3 DNA: TGTGCCAGCAGTCAAACAGGGGGCCTGAATGAGCAGTTCTTC
J gene: TRBJ1-1; V gene: TRBV6-5; D gene: NA; clone size: NA; CDR3 protein: CASSYSINRETEAFF; CDR3 DNA: TGTGCCAGCAGTTACTCGATTAATCGGGAAACTGAAGCTTTCTTT
J gene: TRBJ1-2; V gene: TRBV2; D gene: NA; clone size: few; CDR3 protein: CASSPDRGESYGYTF; CDR3 DNA: TGTGCCAGCAGTCCCGATAGGGGGGAGAGCTATGGCTACACCTTC
J gene: TRBJ2-5; V gene: TRBV2; D gene: TRBD1; clone size: NA; CDR3 protein: CASSLQTGGRGETQYF; CDR3 DNA: TGTGCCAGCAGTCTCCAGACAGGGGGTAGGGGAGAGACCCAGTACTTC
J gene: TRBJ1-2; V gene: TRBV28; D gene: NA; clone size: NA; CDR3 protein: CASSLGRGYGYTF; CDR3 DNA: TGTGCCAGCAGTTTAGGCAGGGGATATGGCTACACCTTC
J gene: TRBJ1-6; V gene: TRBV10-3; D gene: NA; clone size: medium-sized; CDR3 protein: CAISEDSNNSPLHF; CDR3 DNA: TGTGCCATCAGTGAGGACAGCAATAATTCACCCCTCCACTTT
J gene: TRBJ2-3; V gene: TRBV19; D gene: NA; clone size: few; CDR3 protein: CASSIKASTDTQYF; CDR3 DNA: TGTGCCAGTAGTATAAAAGCAAGCACAGATACGCAGTATTTT
J gene: TRBJ2-1; V gene: TRBV6-6; D gene: NA; clone size: few; CDR3 protein: CASSPGSYNEQFF; CDR3 DNA: TGTGCCAGCAGCCCCGGGTCCTACAATGAGCAGTTCTTC
J gene: TRBJ1-2; V gene: TRBV6-5; D gene: NA; clone size: NA; CDR3 protein: CASSYEAYGYTF; CDR3 DNA: TGTGCCAGCAGTTATGAGGCCTATGGCTACACCTTC
J gene: TRBJ1-1; V gene: TRBV27; D gene: TRBD1; clone size: NA; CDR3 protein: CASSWTGGFEAFF; CDR3 DNA: TGTGCCAGCAGTTGGACAGGGGGGTTTGAAGCTTTCTTT
J gene: TRBJ2-7; V gene: TRBV29-1; D gene: NA; clone size: NA; CDR3 protein: CSVPHQGGGQYF; CDR3 DNA: TGCAGCGTTCCCCATCAAGGGGGAGGTCAGTACTTC
J gene: TRBJ1-5; V gene: TRBV6-4; D gene: TRBD1; clone size: NA; CDR3 protein: CASSMGQGKPQHF; CDR3 DNA: TGTGCCAGCAGTATGGGACAGGGCAAGCCCCAGCATTTT
J gene: TRBJ1-2; V gene: TRBV27; D gene: NA; clone size: NA; CDR3 protein: CASSFGGTGGYTF; CDR3 DNA: TGTGCCAGCAGTTTTGGGGGAACGGGGGGCTACACCTTC
J gene: TRBJ2-3; V gene: TRBV2; D gene: TRBD1; clone size: NA; CDR3 protein: CASSAPGQGIADTQYF; CDR3 DNA: TGTGCCAGCAGTGCACCGGGACAGGGGATTGCAGATACGCAGTATTTT
J gene: TRBJ1-1; V gene: TRBV11-3; D gene: NA; clone size: few; CDR3 protein: CASSPPAVPEAFF; CDR3 DNA: TGTGCCAGCAGCCCTCCTGCGGTACCTGAAGCTTTCTTT
J gene: TRBJ1-1; V gene: TRBV2; D gene: NA; clone size: few; CDR3 protein: CASSIQDTEAFF; CDR3 DNA: TGTGCCAGCAGTATCCAAGACACTGAAGCTTTCTTT
J gene: TRBJ2-3; V gene: TRBV6-5; D gene: TRBD2; clone size: NA; CDR3 protein: CASRTSGGTDTQYF; CDR3 DNA: TGTGCCAGCAGGACTAGCGGGGGAACAGATACGCAGTATTTT
J gene: TRBJ1-2; V gene: TRBV19; D gene: NA; clone size: NA; CDR3 protein: CASRIWGHGYTF; CDR3 DNA: TGTGCCAGTAGAATATGGGGTCATGGCTACACCTTC
J gene: TRBJ1-1; V gene: TRBV19; D gene: NA; clone size: few; CDR3 protein: CASMVGANTEAFF; CDR3 DNA: TGTGCCAGTATGGTCGGGGCCAACACTGAAGCTTTCTTT
J gene: TRBJ2-1; V gene: TRBV11-3; D gene: NA; clone size: NA; CDR3 protein: CASHPSYNEQFF; CDR3 DNA: TGTGCTAGCCACCCTAGCTACAATGAGCAGTTCTTC
J gene: TRBJ2-1; V gene: TRBV4-1; D gene: NA; clone size: few; CDR3 protein: CASSQVGYNEQFF; CDR3 DNA: TGCGCCAGCAGCCAAGTGGGCTACAATGAGCAGTTCTTC
J gene: TRBJ1-2; V gene: TRBV5-4; D gene: NA; clone size: few; CDR3 protein: CASSSMTEPYGYTF; CDR3 DNA: TGTGCCAGCAGCTCGATGACGGAACCTTATGGCTACACCTTC
J gene: TRBJ1-4; V gene: TRBV5-1; D gene: TRBD1; clone size: NA; CDR3 protein: CASSSQGQGAGEKLFF; CDR3 DNA: TGCGCCAGCAGCTCCCAGGGACAGGGGGCAGGGGAAAAACTGTTTTTT
J gene: TRBJ1-2; V gene: TRBV28; D gene: TRBD1; clone size: few; CDR3 protein: CASSPTGGSAGYTF; CDR3 DNA: TGTGCCAGCAGTCCCACAGGGGGCTCTGCTGGCTACACCTTC
J gene: TRBJ2-5; V gene: TRBV4-3; D gene: NA; clone size: NA; CDR3 protein: CASSPWAYLPDQETQYF; CDR3 DNA: TGCGCCAGCAGCCCCTGGGCGTACTTACCGGATCAAGAGACCCAGTACTTC
J gene: TRBJ2-7; V gene: TRBV6-4; D gene: NA; clone size: once; CDR3 protein: CASSEAEPTYEQYF; CDR3 DNA: TGTGCCAGCAGTGAGGCAGAACCCACCTACGAGCAGTACTTC
J gene: TRBJ2-4; V gene: TRBV18; D gene: NA; clone size: few; CDR3 protein: CASSPANGRNIQYF; CDR3 DNA: TGTGCCAGCTCACCCGCCAACGGCAGAAACATTCAGTACTTC
J gene: TRBJ2-7; V gene: TRBV11-3; D gene: TRBD2; clone size: NA; CDR3 protein: CASSRTSGSNHEQYF; CDR3 DNA: TGTGCCAGCAGCCGGACTAGCGGGAGTAACCACGAGCAGTACTTC
J gene: TRBJ1-3; V gene: TRBV5-1; D gene: NA; clone size: NA; CDR3 protein: CASSLGTDSGNTIYF; CDR3 DNA: TGCGCCAGCAGCTTGGGGACGGACTCTGGAAACACCATATATTTT
J gene: TRBJ2-6; V gene: TRBV27; D gene: NA; clone size: NA; CDR3 protein: CASSLEATGSGANVLTF; CDR3 DNA: TGTGCCAGCAGTCTCGAAGCGACCGGTTCTGGGGCCAACGTCCTGACTTTC
J gene: TRBJ1-6; V gene: TRBV6-1; D gene: NA; clone size: NA; CDR3 protein: CASSLGDDSPLHF; CDR3 DNA: TGTGCCAGCAGTTTGGGGGATGATTCACCCCTCCACTTT
J gene: TRBJ2-5; V gene: TRBV4-1; D gene: TRBD1; clone size: NA; CDR3 protein: CASSQATGTGSETQYF; CDR3 DNA: TGCGCCAGCAGCCAAGCGACCGGGACAGGGAGTGAGACCCAGTACTTC